This TCR beta chain was identified during a study of early T cells in non-severe SARS-CoV-2 infection. In the study overall: Unsorted whole blood bulk RNA was sequenced, with unpaired chains.

The germline gives CDR1 DFQATT, CDR2 SNEGSKA (reference sequence). V was pared by 5 bases and J by 4 bases, with 4 bases of the junction left unmatched. The CDR3 is 14 amino acids. Unique molecular identifiers tagged individual cDNA molecules. MiXCR, applied by TCRdb to the 5' RACE reads, yields one record per CDR3 protein. Here the sample spans roughly 70,000 distinct CDR3 sequences, roughly 21% being singletons. Notes on the study in general: In VDJdb matching, anti-spike CD8 responses were favored while private and CD4 specificities went missing.

This clonotype was picked up many times. Its specificity is unknown. The receptor was derived from an adult who was a healthcare worker with PCR-confirmed SARS-CoV-2 infection or an uninfected control (not recorded which). The sample in question was whole blood, obtained at baseline. This sequence joins TRBV20-1 and TRBJ2-1; 11 nucleotides agree with TRBD2. The CDR3 coding sequence is TGCAGTGCTTATCTAGCGGGGGGATACAATGAGCAGTTCTTC. It specifies CSAYLAGGYNEQFF.